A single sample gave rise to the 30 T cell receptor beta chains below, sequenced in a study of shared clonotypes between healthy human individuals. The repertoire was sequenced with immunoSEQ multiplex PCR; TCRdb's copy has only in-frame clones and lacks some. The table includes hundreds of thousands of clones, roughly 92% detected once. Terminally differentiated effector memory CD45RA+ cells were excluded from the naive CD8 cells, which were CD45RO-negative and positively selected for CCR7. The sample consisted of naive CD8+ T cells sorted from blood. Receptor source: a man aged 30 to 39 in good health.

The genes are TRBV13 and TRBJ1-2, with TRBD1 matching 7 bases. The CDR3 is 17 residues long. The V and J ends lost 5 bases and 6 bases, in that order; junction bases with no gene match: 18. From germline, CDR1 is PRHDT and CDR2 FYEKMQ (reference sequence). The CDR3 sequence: CASSKTGEVPYPHGYTF. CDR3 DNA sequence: TGTGCCAGCAGCAAAACAGGGGAGGTTCCTTACCCTCATGGCTACACCTTC.

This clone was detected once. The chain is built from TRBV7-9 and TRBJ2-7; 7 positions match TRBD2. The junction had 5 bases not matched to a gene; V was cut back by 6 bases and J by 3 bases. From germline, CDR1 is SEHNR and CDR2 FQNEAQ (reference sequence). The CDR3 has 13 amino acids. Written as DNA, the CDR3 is TGTGCCAGCAGGCCCCGCGGGGGCTACGAGCAGTACTTC. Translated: CASRPRGGYEQYF.

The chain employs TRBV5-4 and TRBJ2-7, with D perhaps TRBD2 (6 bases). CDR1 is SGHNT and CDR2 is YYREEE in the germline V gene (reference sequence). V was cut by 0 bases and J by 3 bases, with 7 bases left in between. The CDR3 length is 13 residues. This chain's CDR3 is CASSLVGGYEQYF. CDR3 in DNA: TGTGCCAGCAGCTTGGTGGGGGGCTACGAGCAGTACTTC. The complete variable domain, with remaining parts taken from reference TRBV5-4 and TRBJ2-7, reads ETGVTQSPTHLIKTRGQQVTLRCSSQSGHNTVSWYQQALGQGPQFIFQYYREEENGRGNFPPRFSGLQFPNYSSELNVNALELDDSALYLCASSLVGGYEQYFGPGTRLTVT.

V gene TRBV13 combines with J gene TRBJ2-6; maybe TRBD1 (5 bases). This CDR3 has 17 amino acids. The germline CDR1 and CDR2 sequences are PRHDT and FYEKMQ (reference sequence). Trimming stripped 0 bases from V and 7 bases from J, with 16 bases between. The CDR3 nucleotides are TGTGCCAGCAGCTTAGGCCTAATTCCAGACAGAGCCAACGTCCTGACTTTC. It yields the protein CASSLGLIPDRANVLTF. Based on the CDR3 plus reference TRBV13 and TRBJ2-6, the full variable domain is AAGVIQSPRHLIKEKRETATLKCYPIPRHDTVYWYQQGPGQDPQFLISFYEKMQSDKGSIPDRFSAQQFSDYHSELNMSSLELGDSALYFCASSLGLIPDRANVLTFGAGSRLTVL.

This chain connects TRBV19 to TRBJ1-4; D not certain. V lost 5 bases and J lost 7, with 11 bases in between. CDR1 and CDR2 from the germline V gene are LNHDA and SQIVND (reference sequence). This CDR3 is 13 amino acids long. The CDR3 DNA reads TGTGCCAGTAGTTTCGGACCGGGTGAAAAACTGTTTTTT. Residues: CASSFGPGEKLFF.

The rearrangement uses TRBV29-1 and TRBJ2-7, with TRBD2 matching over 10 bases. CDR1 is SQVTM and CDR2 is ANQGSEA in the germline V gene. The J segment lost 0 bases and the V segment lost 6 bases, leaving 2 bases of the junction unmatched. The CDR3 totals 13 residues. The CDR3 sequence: CSVLAGASYEQYF. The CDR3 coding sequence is TGCAGCGTGCTAGCGGGAGCCTCCTACGAGCAGTACTTC.

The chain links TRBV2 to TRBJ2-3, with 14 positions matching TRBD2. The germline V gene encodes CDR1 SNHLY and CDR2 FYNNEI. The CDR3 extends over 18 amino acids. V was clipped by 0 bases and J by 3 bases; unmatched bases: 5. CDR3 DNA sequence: TGTGCCAGCAGTGAAGCGGGGAGGACTAGCGGGAGGACAGATACGCAGTATTTT. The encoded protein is CASSEAGRTSGRTDTQYF. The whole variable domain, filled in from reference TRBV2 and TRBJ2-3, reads EPEVTQTPSHQVTQMGQEVILRCVPISNHLYFYWYRQILGQKVEFLVSFYNNEISEKSEIFDDQFSVERPDGSNFTLKIRSTKLEDSAMYFCASSEAGRTSGRTDTQYFGPGTRLTVL.

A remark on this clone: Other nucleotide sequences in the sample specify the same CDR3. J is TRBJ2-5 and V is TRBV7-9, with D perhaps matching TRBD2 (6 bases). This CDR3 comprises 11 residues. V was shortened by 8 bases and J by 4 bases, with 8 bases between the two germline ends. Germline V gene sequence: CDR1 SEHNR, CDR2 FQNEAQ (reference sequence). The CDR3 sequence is CASSGGETQYF. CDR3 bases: TGTGCCAGCTCCGGGGGAGAGACCCAGTACTTC.

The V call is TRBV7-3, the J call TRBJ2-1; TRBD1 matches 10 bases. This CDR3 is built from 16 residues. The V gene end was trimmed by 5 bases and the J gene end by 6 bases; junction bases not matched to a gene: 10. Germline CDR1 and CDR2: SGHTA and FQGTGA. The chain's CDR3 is CASSTLGTGDANEQFF. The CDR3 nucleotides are TGTGCCAGCAGCACTCTCGGGACAGGGGATGCCAATGAGCAGTTCTTC.

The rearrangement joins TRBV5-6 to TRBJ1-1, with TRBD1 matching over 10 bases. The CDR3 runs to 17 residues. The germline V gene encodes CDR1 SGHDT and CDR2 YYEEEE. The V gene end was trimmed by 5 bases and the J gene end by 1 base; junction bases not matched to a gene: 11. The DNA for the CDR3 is TGTGCCAGCAGAATGAAGTGGGACAGGGGCTGGAACACTGAAGCTTTCTTT. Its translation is CASRMKWDRGWNTEAFF.

The CDR3 here is CASSLSLQGAKAYEQYF. The CDR3 coding sequence is TGTGCCAGCAGTTTATCCCTACAGGGGGCTAAGGCCTACGAGCAGTACTTC. The V gene is TRBV27, the J gene TRBJ2-7; 9 positions match TRBD1. V gave up 0 bases and J gave up 2 bases; unmatched junction bases: 8. Germline CDR1 MNHEY, CDR2 SMNVEV (reference sequence). This CDR3 has 17 residues.

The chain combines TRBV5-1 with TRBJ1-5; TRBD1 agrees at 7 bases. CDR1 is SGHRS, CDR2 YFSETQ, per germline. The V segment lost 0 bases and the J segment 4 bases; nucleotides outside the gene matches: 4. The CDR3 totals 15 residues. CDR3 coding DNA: TGCGCCAGCAGCTTGGCGGGGACAGATAATCAGCCCCAGCATTTT. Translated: CASSLAGTDNQPQHF.

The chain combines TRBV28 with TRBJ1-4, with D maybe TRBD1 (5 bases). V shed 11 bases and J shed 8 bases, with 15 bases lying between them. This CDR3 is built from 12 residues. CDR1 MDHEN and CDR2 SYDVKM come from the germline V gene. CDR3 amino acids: CASTDEGEKLFF. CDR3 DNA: TGTGCCTCAACCGATGAGGGGGAAAAACTGTTTTTT.

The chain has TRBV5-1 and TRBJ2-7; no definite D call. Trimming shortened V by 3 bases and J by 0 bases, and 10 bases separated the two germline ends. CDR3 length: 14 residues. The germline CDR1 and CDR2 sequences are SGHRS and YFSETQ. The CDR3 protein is CASSSSESSYEQYF. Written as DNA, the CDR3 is TGCGCCAGCAGCTCTTCAGAAAGCTCCTACGAGCAGTACTTC.

The CDR3 region is CASSLSTRGYEQFF. DNA for the CDR3: TGTGCCAGCAGTTTATCCACCCGGGGATATGAGCAGTTCTTC. The V call is TRBV27, the J call TRBJ2-1, with D maybe TRBD2 (5 bases). In germline, CDR1 is MNHEY, CDR2 SMNVEV (reference sequence). The CDR3 loop spans 14 amino acids. Trimming pared 0 bases from V and 8 bases from J, leaving 11 bases between.

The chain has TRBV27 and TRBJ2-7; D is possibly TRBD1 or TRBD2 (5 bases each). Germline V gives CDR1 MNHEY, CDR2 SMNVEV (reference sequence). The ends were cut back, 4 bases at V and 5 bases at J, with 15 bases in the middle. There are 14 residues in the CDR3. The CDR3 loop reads CASSSLGVWNEQYF. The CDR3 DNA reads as TGTGCCAGCAGTTCGTTGGGGGTCTGGAACGAGCAGTACTTC.

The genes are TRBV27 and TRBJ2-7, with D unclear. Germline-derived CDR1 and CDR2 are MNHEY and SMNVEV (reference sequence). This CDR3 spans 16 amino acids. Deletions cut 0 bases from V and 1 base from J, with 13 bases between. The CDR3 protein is CASSLSWGGLSYEQYF. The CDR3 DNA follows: TGTGCCAGCAGTTTATCATGGGGTGGGTTATCCTACGAGCAGTACTTC.

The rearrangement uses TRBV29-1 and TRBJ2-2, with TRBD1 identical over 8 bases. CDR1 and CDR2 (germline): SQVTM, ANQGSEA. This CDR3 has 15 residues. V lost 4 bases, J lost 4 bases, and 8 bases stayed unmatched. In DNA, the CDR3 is TGCAGCGTTGCAGGGGGCGGGCAGCTCACCGGGGAGCTGTTTTTT. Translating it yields CSVAGGGQLTGELFF.

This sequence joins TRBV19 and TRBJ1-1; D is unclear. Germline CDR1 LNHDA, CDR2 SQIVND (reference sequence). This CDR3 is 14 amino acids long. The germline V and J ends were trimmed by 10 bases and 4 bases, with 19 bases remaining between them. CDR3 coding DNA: TGTGCCATCCAAACAACAGCGGGAAGCACTGAAGCTTTCTTT. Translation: CAIQTTAGSTEAFF.

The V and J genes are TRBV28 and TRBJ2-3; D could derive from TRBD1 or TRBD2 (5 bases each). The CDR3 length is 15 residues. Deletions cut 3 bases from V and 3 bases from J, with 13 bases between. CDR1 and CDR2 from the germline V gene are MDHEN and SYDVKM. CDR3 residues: CASSLGEGRTDTQYF. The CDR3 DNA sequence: TGTGCCAGCAGTTTGGGGGAAGGAAGGACAGATACGCAGTATTTT.

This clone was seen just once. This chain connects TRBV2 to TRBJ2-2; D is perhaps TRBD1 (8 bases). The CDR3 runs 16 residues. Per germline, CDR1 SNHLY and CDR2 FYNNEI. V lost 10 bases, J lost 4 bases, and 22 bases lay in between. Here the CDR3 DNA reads TGTGCCATATTCCACAGGGGGGGTTCGGGCACCGGGGAGCTGTTTTTT. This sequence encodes CAIFHRGGSGTGELFF.

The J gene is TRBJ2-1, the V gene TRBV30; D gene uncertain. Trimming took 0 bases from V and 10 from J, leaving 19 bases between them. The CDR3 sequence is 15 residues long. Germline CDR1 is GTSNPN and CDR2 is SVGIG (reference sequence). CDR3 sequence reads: CAWSVHSGRGQEQFF. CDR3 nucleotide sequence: TGTGCCTGGAGTGTACATTCCGGGCGAGGTCAGGAGCAGTTCTTC.

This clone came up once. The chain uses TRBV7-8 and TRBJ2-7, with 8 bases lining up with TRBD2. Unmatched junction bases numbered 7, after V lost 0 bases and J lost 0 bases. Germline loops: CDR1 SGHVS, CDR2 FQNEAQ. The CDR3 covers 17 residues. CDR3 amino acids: CASSLARSGTSSYEQYF. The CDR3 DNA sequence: TGTGCCAGCAGCTTAGCCCGTAGCGGGACGAGCTCCTACGAGCAGTACTTC. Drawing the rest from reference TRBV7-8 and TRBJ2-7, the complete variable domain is GAGVSQSPRYKVAKRGQDVALRCDPISGHVSLFWYQQALGQGPEFLTYFQNEAQLDKSGLPSDRFFAERPEGSVSTLKIQRTQQEDSAVYLCASSLARSGTSSYEQYFGPGTRLTVT.

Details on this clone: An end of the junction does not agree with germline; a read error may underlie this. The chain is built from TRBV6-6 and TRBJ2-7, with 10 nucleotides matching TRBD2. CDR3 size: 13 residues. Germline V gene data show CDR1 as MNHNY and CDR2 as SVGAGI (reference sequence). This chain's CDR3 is CASSLNEREGRNF. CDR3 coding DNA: TGTGCCAGCAGTCTGAACGAGCGGGAGGGCCGCAACTTC.

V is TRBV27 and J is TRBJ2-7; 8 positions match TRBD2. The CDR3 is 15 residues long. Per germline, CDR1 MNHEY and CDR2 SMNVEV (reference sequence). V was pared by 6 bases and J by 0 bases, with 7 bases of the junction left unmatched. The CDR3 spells CASRISAGDSYEQYF. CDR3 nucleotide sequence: TGTGCCAGCAGGATATCAGCGGGGGACTCCTACGAGCAGTACTTC.

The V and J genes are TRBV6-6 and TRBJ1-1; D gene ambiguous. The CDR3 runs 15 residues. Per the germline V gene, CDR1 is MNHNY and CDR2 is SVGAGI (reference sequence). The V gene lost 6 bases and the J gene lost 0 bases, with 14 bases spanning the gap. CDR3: CASSDRTAMNTEAFF. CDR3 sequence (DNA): TGTGCCAGCAGCGATCGGACGGCAATGAACACTGAAGCTTTCTTT.

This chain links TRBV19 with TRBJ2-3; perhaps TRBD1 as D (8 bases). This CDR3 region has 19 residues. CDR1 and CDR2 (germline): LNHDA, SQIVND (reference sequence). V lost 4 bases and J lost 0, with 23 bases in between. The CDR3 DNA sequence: TGTGCCAGTAGTAATCCCTACAGGGGGGGGGACCCTAGCACAGATACGCAGTATTTT. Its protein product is CASSNPYRGGDPSTDTQYF.

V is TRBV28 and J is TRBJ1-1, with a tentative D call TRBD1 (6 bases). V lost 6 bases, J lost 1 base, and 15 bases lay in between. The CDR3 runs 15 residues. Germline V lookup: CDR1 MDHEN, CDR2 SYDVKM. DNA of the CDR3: TGTGCCAGCAGGGGGACAAAAACCCCGAACACTGAAGCTTTCTTT. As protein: CASRGTKTPNTEAFF.

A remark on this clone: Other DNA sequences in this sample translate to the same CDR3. In nucleotides, the CDR3 is TGTGCCAGCAGCGTCGGGACAGGGTACGAGCAGTACTTC. It yields the protein CASSVGTGYEQYF. The chain carries TRBV7-9 and TRBJ2-7, with 9 bases fitting TRBD1. This CDR3 has 13 residues. With 5 bases clipped from V and 4 bases from J, the junction kept 3 bases outside the gene matches. From germline, CDR1 is SEHNR and CDR2 FQNEAQ (reference sequence).

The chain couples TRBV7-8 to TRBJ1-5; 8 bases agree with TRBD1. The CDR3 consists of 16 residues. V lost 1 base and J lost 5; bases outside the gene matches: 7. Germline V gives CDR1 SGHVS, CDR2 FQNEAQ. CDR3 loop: CASSLDPGQGHQPQHF. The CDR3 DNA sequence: TGTGCCAGCAGCTTAGACCCTGGACAGGGCCATCAGCCCCAGCATTTT. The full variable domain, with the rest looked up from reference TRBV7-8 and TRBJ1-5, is GAGVSQSPRYKVAKRGQDVALRCDPISGHVSLFWYQQALGQGPEFLTYFQNEAQLDKSGLPSDRFFAERPEGSVSTLKIQRTQQEDSAVYLCASSLDPGQGHQPQHFGDGTRLSIL.